One and the same sample provided the 24 T cell receptor beta chains below, sequenced in a study of OX40 agonist ivuxolimab in advanced cancers. Method: immunoSEQ multiplex PCR; TCRdb's copy keeps in-frame clones and lacks some. The sample shows tens of thousands of clones, 88% of them seen only once. This specimen was CD4+ or CD8+ T cells sorted from blood, taken in a trial of the OX40 agonist ivuxolimab. These TCRs come from an adult with an advanced solid tumor such as melanoma, head and neck, liver or kidney cancer.

The V and J genes are TRBV30 and TRBJ2-7; 8 bases agree with TRBD1. Germline lookup yields CDR1 GTSNPN and CDR2 SVGIG (reference sequence). After removal of 4 bases from V and 0 bases from J, the junction contained 5 bases not matched to a gene. CDR3 length: 14 amino acids. CDR3 in amino acids: CAWKAGGASYEQYF. DNA for the CDR3: TGTGCCTGGAAGGCAGGGGGCGCCTCCTACGAGCAGTACTTC.

V usage is TRBV7-9 and J usage is TRBJ2-5; D remains ambiguous. Germline loops: CDR1 SEHNR, CDR2 FQNEAQ (reference sequence). The CDR3 contains 15 residues. V was pared by 1 base and J by 1 base, with 10 bases between. DNA of the CDR3: TGTGCCAGCAGCTTAGTCGGCGGTACCCAAGAGACCCAGTACTTC. This encodes CASSLVGGTQETQYF.

The chain employs TRBV9 and TRBJ2-1; TRBD2 aligns across 9 bases. The germline CDR1 and CDR2 sequences are SGDLS and YYNGEE. The CDR3 runs to 17 residues. The ends lost 0 bases at V and 2 bases at J; junction bases unmatched: 6. For the CDR3, the DNA is TGTGCCAGCAGCGTAGATCGGACTAGCGTTACCTACAATGAGCAGTTCTTC. Its translation: CASSVDRTSVTYNEQFF.

This clone was counted a single time. This sequence joins TRBV5-1 and TRBJ1-2, with D possibly TRBD1 on 6 matching bases. V lost 4 bases, J lost 2 bases, and 15 bases lay in between. CDR3 length: 15 amino acids. In germline, CDR1 is SGHRS, CDR2 YFSETQ. CDR3 region: CASSEAGQGNYGYTF. CDR3 bases: TGCGCCAGCAGCGAGGCGGGGCAGGGGAACTATGGCTACACCTTC.

This sequence joins TRBV7-9 and TRBJ2-7; 9 bases match TRBD1. The germline CDR1 and CDR2 sequences are SEHNR and FQNEAQ (reference sequence). CDR3 length equals 15 residues. Trimming at V came to 7 bases and at J to 4 bases, leaving 11 bases not matched to a gene. For the CDR3, the DNA is TGTGCCAGCATCCCCCTCCAGGGACAGGGATACGAGCAGTACTTC. Protein: CASIPLQGQGYEQYF.

V gene TRBV11-3 combines with J gene TRBJ2-5; weak D call: TRBD1 (6 bases). In germline, CDR1 is SGHNT, CDR2 YENEEA. V gave up 5 bases and J gave up 2 bases, with 15 bases separating them. The CDR3 has 15 amino acids. CDR3 sequence (DNA): TGTGCCAGCAGCCTGACAGGACCGACTCAAGAGACCCAGTACTTC. Protein product: CASSLTGPTQETQYF.

The chain is built from TRBV9 and TRBJ2-3, with TRBD2 identical over 13 bases. Germline V lookup: CDR1 SGDLS, CDR2 YYNGEE. J lost 1 base, V lost 4 bases, and 15 bases had no gene match. This CDR3 has 20 amino acids. The CDR3 reads CASSTRTSGRFARGTDTQYF. The CDR3 coding sequence is TGTGCCAGCAGCACTCGGACTAGCGGGAGATTCGCTCGGGGCACAGATACGCAGTATTTT.

The chain has TRBV29-1 and TRBJ2-7; no reliable D call. The CDR3 totals 13 residues. Germline CDR1 reads SQVTM; CDR2 reads ANQGSEA. V lost 4 bases, J lost 3 bases, and 13 bases lay in between. CDR3 DNA: TGCAGCGTTGTACGTGATTGGGGCTACGAGCAGTACTTC. Protein product: CSVVRDWGYEQYF.

The V call is TRBV28, the J call TRBJ1-6, with 8 positions matching TRBD1. Trimming removed 6 bases from V and 6 bases from J; junction bases left unmatched: 7. CDR3 length: 15 amino acids. Germline V gene data show CDR1 as MDHEN and CDR2 as SYDVKM. CDR3 nucleotide sequence: TGTGCCAGCAGAACTACGGACAGGGCTAATTCACCCCTCCACTTT. Translated: CASRTTDRANSPLHF.

In this sample, this clone turned up once. The CDR3 nucleotides read TGCGCCAGCAGCCGGACAGGGGTTTCGGGGACGGTGCAGTACTTC. Amino acids: CASSRTGVSGTVQYF. The V and J genes are TRBV5-1 and TRBJ2-7; TRBD1 matches at 9 bases. V trimming: 4 bases; J trimming: 9 bases; junction bases outside the gene matches: 14. This CDR3 has 15 amino acids. Per germline, CDR1 SGHRS and CDR2 YFSETQ.

This rearrangement joins TRBV5-1 to TRBJ2-7; D ambiguous. The CDR3 spans 13 residues. Germline V CDR1 and CDR2: SGHRS, YFSETQ. The V and J ends lost 4 bases and 7 bases respectively, with 15 bases between them. This chain's CDR3 is CASSENQSREQYF. DNA of the CDR3: TGCGCCAGCAGCGAGAACCAGAGTCGGGAGCAGTACTTC.

V and J are TRBV9 and TRBJ2-7, with 7 positions matching TRBD2. The ends lost 1 base at V and 5 bases at J; junction bases unmatched: 6. The CDR3 sequence is 14 residues long. The germline CDR1 and CDR2 sequences are SGDLS and YYNGEE. The CDR3 DNA sequence: TGTGCCAGCAGCGTAAGTCTAGCGGTCCACGAGCAGTACTTC. Encoded protein: CASSVSLAVHEQYF.

This clone showed up just once. This rearrangement joins TRBV28 to TRBJ2-3, with 10 bases aligning to TRBD2. CDR3 length equals 15 residues. CDR1 is MDHEN and CDR2 is SYDVKM in the germline V gene. Trimming took 5 bases from V and 5 from J; bases not matched to a gene: 7. The CDR3 bases are TGTGCCAGCAGTGCTAGCGGGAGTCAAGAAGATACGCAGTATTTT. Translating it yields CASSASGSQEDTQYF.

The V call is TRBV11-1, the J call TRBJ2-3; D is uncertain. V dropped 7 bases and J dropped 3 bases, with 5 bases sitting between them. The CDR3 consists of 11 residues. CDR1 and CDR2 from the germline V gene are SGHAT and FQDESV (reference sequence). The CDR3 nucleotides read TGTGCCAGCAAAGAAACAGATACGCAGTATTTT. This sequence encodes CASKETDTQYF.

The V gene is TRBV9, the J gene TRBJ2-2; 10 bases line up with TRBD2. The germline V gene has CDR1 SGDLS and CDR2 YYNGEE. The CDR3 is 15 residues long. The V gene end was trimmed by 3 bases and the J gene end by 6 bases; junction bases not matched to a gene: 5. The CDR3 sequence: CASSGLAGASGELFF. The CDR3 DNA sequence: TGTGCCAGCAGCGGCCTAGCGGGAGCTTCCGGGGAGCTGTTTTTT.

This chain connects TRBV30 to TRBJ2-7; TRBD2 matches 7 bases. The germline V gene encodes CDR1 GTSNPN and CDR2 SVGIG (reference sequence). CDR3 length: 16 amino acids. V was clipped by 2 bases and J by 7 bases; unmatched bases: 17. Here the CDR3 DNA reads TGTGCCTGGAGTCTTTCCCTGACTAGCTGGCAGAGGGAGCAGTACTTC. Translated: CAWSLSLTSWQREQYF.

The table lists this clone with a few counts. The CDR3 sequence: CASSRQGAGTGELFF. For the CDR3, the DNA is TGTGCCAGCAGCAGACAGGGGGCTGGGACCGGGGAGCTGTTTTTT. The J gene is TRBJ2-2, the V gene TRBV7-7; 10 bases match TRBD1. The CDR3 runs to 15 residues. V was pared by 5 bases and J by 5 bases, with 5 bases of the junction left unmatched. Per the germline V gene, CDR1 is SSHAT and CDR2 is FNYEAQ (reference sequence).

The J gene is TRBJ2-1, the V gene TRBV7-3, with TRBD1 matching 9 bases. This CDR3 region has 16 residues. CDR1 and CDR2 (germline): SGHTA, FQGTGA. V gave up 1 base and J gave up 7 bases; unmatched junction bases: 8. The CDR3 nucleotides read TGTGCCAGCAGCTTAAATTCCGGGACAGGGATTAATGAGCAGTTCTTC. This sequence encodes CASSLNSGTGINEQFF.

This chain links TRBV19 with TRBJ2-6; D unclear. Germline assignment: CDR1 LNHDA and CDR2 SQIVND (reference sequence). V lost 3 bases to trimming and J lost 0 bases, with 3 bases between them. This CDR3 spans 14 amino acids. The CDR3, as DNA: TGTGCCAGTAGTATGAGCTCTGGGGCCAACGTCCTGACTTTC. Translated: CASSMSSGANVLTF.

This clone was seen once. Different DNA sequences within this sample yield the same CDR3. The J gene is TRBJ2-1, the V gene TRBV27, with 11 bases that match TRBD2. V lost 6 bases, J lost 2 bases, and 3 bases stayed unmatched. This CDR3 region has 15 residues. Per the germline V gene, CDR1 is MNHEY and CDR2 is SMNVEV (reference sequence). DNA for the CDR3: TGTGCCAGCAGCCTACTAGCGGGAGCCTACAATGAGCAGTTCTTC. It codes for CASSLLAGAYNEQFF.

The rearrangement joins TRBV18 to TRBJ2-5; no reliable D call. Germline V gene data show CDR1 as KGHSH and CDR2 as LQKENI. Trimming left V 2 bases short and J 5 bases short, with 6 bases between. CDR3 length: 12 residues. In nucleotides, the CDR3 is TGTGCCAGCTCACCAATGGACGAGACCCAGTACTTC. The encoded protein is CASSPMDETQYF.

This clone was seen once. The chain carries TRBV7-9 and TRBJ1-2, with a possible D match to TRBD1 (5 bases). V lost 5 bases, J lost 2 bases, and 15 bases lay in between. The CDR3 length is 15 residues. Germline CDR1 and CDR2: SEHNR and FQNEAQ (reference sequence). DNA of the CDR3: TGTGCCAGCAGCCCCCCCTGGTGGGGGAACTATGGCTACACCTTC. This gives the protein CASSPPWWGNYGYTF.

The chain employs TRBV19 and TRBJ1-5; D might be TRBD1 (5 bases). CDR3 length: 15 residues. Germline V CDR1 and CDR2: LNHDA, SQIVND (reference sequence). The V end was cut by 4 bases, the J end by 1 base, with 11 bases between. The CDR3 sequence: CASSRPGGSNQPQHF. The CDR3 DNA reads as TGTGCCAGTAGTAGACCGGGGGGGAGCAATCAGCCCCAGCATTTT.

The CDR3 coding sequence is TGTGCCAGCACCAGGGGGAAGTCTAAGACCTATGGCTACACCTTC. As protein: CASTRGKSKTYGYTF. V gene TRBV6-6 combines with J gene TRBJ1-2; 7 bases map to TRBD1. The germline V gene encodes CDR1 MNHNY and CDR2 SVGAGI (reference sequence). The length of the CDR3 is 15 residues. V shed 7 bases, J shed 4 bases, and the junction held 12 bases outside the gene matches.